This T cell receptor beta chain originates from a study of T-cell memory formation after mild COVID-19. V shed 4 bases and J 10 bases; nucleotides not matched to a gene: 16. This CDR3 contains 16 residues. Per germline, CDR1 SGHKS and CDR2 YYEKEE (reference sequence). TCRdb redid the calling of the 5' RACE reads with MiXCR, one entry per CDR3 protein. The table shows approximately 500,000 distinct CDR3 sequences, with around a quarter occurring only once. The sample comprised PBMCs or a T cell subset sorted from them (not recorded which). This clonotype was obtained from an adult woman who had mild COVID-19 (a few samples of this study predate the infection). Cell type and time point are not known. This rearrangement joins TRBV5-5 to TRBJ2-2, with 7 positions matching TRBD1. DNA of the CDR3: TGTGCCAGCAGCCTAGGGACAGACGAAATTTTTGTGGAGCTGTTTTTT. Translation gives CASSLGTDEIFVELFF. The whole variable domain, remainder taken from reference TRBV5-5 and TRBJ2-2, is DAGVTQSPTHLIKTRGQQVTLRCSPISGHKSVSWYQQVLGQGPQFIFQYYEKEERGRGNFPDRFSARQFPNYSSELNVNALLLGDSALYLCASSLGTDEIFVELFFGEGSRLTVL.